This T cell receptor (beta chain) stems from a study of identical twins. Findings of the study overall: An excess of low generation probability was shown by twin-shared out-of-frame alpha sequences. These conclusions were based on statistical analysis (cross-sectional, not following the same donors).

Concerning this clonotype itself: Its antigen is not known.

MiXCR was run by TCRdb on the 5' RACE reads, yielding one entry per CDR3 protein. The sample has 250,000 or so distinct CDR3 sequences, 9.5% to 15% seen once. Germline V gene data show CDR1 as LGHNA and CDR2 as YSLEER. Trimming took 2 bases from V and 3 from J; bases not matched to a gene: 14. This CDR3 has 19 amino acids. The same sample was also used in a study of yellow fever vaccine responses in identical twins. That investigation notes: A vaccine T cell response that seemed partly convergent and partly personalized was reported in twins.

The sample consisted of memory (CD45RO+) T cells sorted from blood. The V and J genes are TRBV4-3 and TRBJ2-2; 8 bases are a match to TRBD2. The sequence was collected from a woman aged 18 to 35 in good health. CDR3 sequence: CASSQSRAGGALDTGELFF. The CDR3 region has the DNA TGCGCCAGCAGCCAATCCAGGGCGGGGGGCGCGTTGGACACCGGGGAGCTGTTTTTT.